Following are 30 T cell receptor beta chains from one sample sequenced in a study of shared clonotypes between healthy human individuals (dated by TCRdb to the early 2020s). The library was obtained by the immunoSEQ multiplex PCR assay. Drawn from immuneACCESS, this table holds only the in-frame rearrangements with V and J called that TCRdb kept. Clones are partly lost; checked studies trace under half to an unresolved V gene and leave the rest unexplained. The sample records some 2,100,000 clones, around 95% of which are singletons. The top ten clonotypes cover around 0.13% of the sample. Sequences were obtained from naive CD4+ T cells sorted from blood. The meaning of the sample's cell subset or site label: CD45RA+ positively selected. These receptors came from a man between 18 and 35 years old in good health.

The chain employs TRBV7-9 and TRBJ1-5; the D gene is possibly TRBD1 (5 bases). The CDR3 is 15 amino acids. The V end was cut by 5 bases, the J end by 2 bases, with 13 bases between. In germline, CDR1 is SEHNR, CDR2 FQNEAQ (reference sequence). For the CDR3, the DNA is TGTGCCAGCAGCCCCGGGGGACCGGGCAATCAGCCCCAGCATTTT. Translated, it gives CASSPGGPGNQPQHF.

This clone was picked up one time. The chain joins TRBV29-1 to TRBJ2-3; 9 bases fit TRBD2. This CDR3 has 15 amino acids. Germline assignment: CDR1 SQVTM and CDR2 ANQGSEA. The ends lost 7 bases at V and 1 base at J; junction bases unmatched: 9. The CDR3 DNA reads as TGCAGCGCCGATTTTTTAGCGGGGGGCACAGATACGCAGTATTTT. Translating it yields CSADFLAGGTDTQYF.

The chain joins TRBV11-2 to TRBJ2-5; 8 bases are a match to TRBD2. Germline CDR1 reads SGHAT; CDR2 reads FQNNGV. V trimming: 3 bases; J trimming: 3 bases; junction bases outside the gene matches: 6. This CDR3 has 15 residues. CDR3 amino acids: CASSFSGGPEETQYF. The CDR3 DNA reads as TGTGCCAGCAGCTTTTCGGGAGGGCCCGAAGAGACCCAGTACTTC. The whole variable domain, filled in from reference TRBV11-2 and TRBJ2-5, reads EAGVAQSPRYKIIEKRQSVAFWCNPISGHATLYWYQQILGQGPKLLIQFQNNGVVDDSQLPKDRFSAERLKGVDSTLKIQPAKLEDSAVYLCASSFSGGPEETQYFGPGTRLLVL.

The rearrangement links TRBV19 to TRBJ1-2; no clear D. The germline gives CDR1 LNHDA, CDR2 SQIVND (reference sequence). The CDR3 extends over 11 amino acids. The germline V and J ends were trimmed by 6 bases and 5 bases, with 7 bases remaining between them. Here the CDR3 DNA reads TGTGCCAGTAGACAGTTATATGGCTACACCTTC. Encoded protein: CASRQLYGYTF.

The rearrangement uses TRBV2 and TRBJ2-2; possible D gene TRBD2, 5 bases. Deletions cut 0 bases from V and 7 bases from J, with 9 bases between. Germline V gene sequence: CDR1 SNHLY, CDR2 FYNNEI. The CDR3 contains 14 residues. The DNA of the CDR3 is TGTGCCAGCAGTGAAGCCTCTAGCTACGGGGAGCTGTTTTTT. It translates to CASSEASSYGELFF.

The chain is built from TRBV30 and TRBJ1-1, with 12 bases identical to TRBD1. The CDR3 extends over 17 amino acids. The germline V gene encodes CDR1 GTSNPN and CDR2 SVGIG (reference sequence). With V trimmed by 2 bases and J by 4 bases, 11 bases remained unmatched. The CDR3 nucleotides are TGTGCCTGGAGTCCATCGGGACAGGGGGCCGTGGGCACTGAAGCTTTCTTT. Protein: CAWSPSGQGAVGTEAFF.

This clone occurred once. The junction does not match germline at one end; this may be a read error. The chain carries TRBV5-1 and TRBJ2-7; D possibly corresponds to TRBD2 (5 bases). The CDR3 has 15 residues. Germline V gene sequence: CDR1 SGHRS, CDR2 YFSETQ. The CDR3 region is CASSLDVTTSSEQYF. CDR3 nucleotides: TGCGCCAGCAGCTTGGACGTGACTACCTCCTCCGAGCAGTACTTC.

The gene calls are TRBV11-2 and TRBJ2-7; D tentatively reads TRBD1 or TRBD2 (5 bases each). Deletions cut 5 bases from V and 3 bases from J, with 17 bases between. Germline lookup yields CDR1 SGHAT and CDR2 FQNNGV. The CDR3 length is 15 residues. CDR3 DNA: TGTGCCAGCAGCCCCCTGTGGGGGAAATTCTACGAGCAGTACTTC. It encodes CASSPLWGKFYEQYF.

The chain joins TRBV7-8 to TRBJ1-4; D not resolved. V lost 1 base and J 8 bases, leaving 5 bases between the germline ends. CDR1 is SGHVS, CDR2 FQNEAQ, per germline. The CDR3 sequence is 12 residues long. As DNA, the CDR3 is TGTGCCAGCAGCTTAGGGTCGGAAAAACTGTTTTTT. It is translated as CASSLGSEKLFF.

The chain recombines TRBV10-3 with TRBJ2-7, with 7 bases fitting TRBD2. The V gene end was trimmed by 2 bases and the J gene end by 2 bases; junction bases not matched to a gene: 3. Germline CDR1 and CDR2: ENHRY and SYGVKD. The CDR3 has 14 amino acids. CDR3 sequence reads: CAISEHGTTYEQYF. DNA of the CDR3: TGTGCCATCAGTGAGCATGGGACTACCTACGAGCAGTACTTC.

Comment on this clone: This specimen includes other DNA sequences encoding the same CDR3. The chain combines TRBV5-4 with TRBJ1-2; TRBD1 is a possible D gene (5 bases). Germline values: CDR1 SGHNT, CDR2 YYREEE (reference sequence). The CDR3 extends over 14 amino acids. The ends were cut back, 0 bases at V and 4 bases at J, with 10 bases in the middle. CDR3 sequence: CASSLEAGTYGYTF. The CDR3 coding sequence is TGTGCCAGCAGCTTGGAGGCAGGGACCTATGGCTACACCTTC.

The chain employs TRBV6-6 and TRBJ2-7, with no clear D. The CDR3 contains 13 residues. Germline values: CDR1 MNHNY, CDR2 SVGAGI (reference sequence). The germline V and J ends were trimmed by 2 bases and 2 bases, with 7 bases remaining between them. The CDR3 here is CASSYDRTYEQYF. In nucleotides, the CDR3 is TGTGCCAGCAGTTACGACCGGACCTACGAGCAGTACTTC.

With regard to this clone: Other DNA sequences in the sample encode the same CDR3. V is TRBV30 and J is TRBJ1-2; D is unresolved. The CDR3 has 11 residues. Germline V lookup: CDR1 GTSNPN, CDR2 SVGIG (reference sequence). The V and J ends lost 5 bases and 0 bases respectively, with 4 bases between them. CDR3 amino acids: CAWSPNYGYTF. CDR3 in DNA: TGTGCCTGGTCGCCTAACTATGGCTACACCTTC.

CDR3 coding DNA: TGTGCCAGCAGCGCCCGTCGGCTACCCGGGGAGCTGTTTTTT. This gives the protein CASSARRLPGELFF. The rearrangement joins TRBV11-2 to TRBJ2-2; D gene uncertain. Germline loops: CDR1 SGHAT, CDR2 FQNNGV. The V and J ends lost 5 bases and 6 bases respectively, with 13 bases between them. CDR3 length equals 14 residues.

This sequence joins TRBV19 and TRBJ1-4; tentatively, D is TRBD1 (5 bases). This CDR3 is 16 amino acids long. Germline lookup yields CDR1 LNHDA and CDR2 SQIVND (reference sequence). V gave up 6 bases and J gave up 3 bases, with 17 bases separating them. The CDR3 DNA reads as TGTGCCAGTAGCATCATCTCAGGGTCATCTAATGAAAAACTGTTTTTT. Protein sequence: CASSIISGSSNEKLFF.

The V and J genes are TRBV10-2 and TRBJ2-3, with D unclear. CDR3 length equals 14 residues. CDR1 and CDR2 from the germline V gene are WSHSY and SAAADI. Trimming shortened V by 10 bases and J by 1 base, and 15 bases separated the two germline ends. CDR3 in amino acids: CATLVFPGTDTQYF. The CDR3 DNA sequence: TGCGCCACCTTGGTGTTCCCGGGCACAGATACGCAGTATTTT.

V usage is TRBV30 and J usage is TRBJ1-5; D is ambiguous. The CDR3 spans 14 residues. Germline V gene sequence: CDR1 GTSNPN, CDR2 SVGIG (reference sequence). Trimming took off 3 bases at V and 7 bases at J, with 16 bases between the two ends. The CDR3 region has the DNA TGTGCCTGGAGAGAGCCGGGCTGGACGCAGCCCCAGCATTTT. It translates to CAWREPGWTQPQHF.

The chain joins TRBV28 to TRBJ2-3, with 8 bases identical to TRBD2. V lost 8 bases and J lost 6; bases outside the gene matches: 10. CDR3 length equals 14 residues. Germline V gene data show CDR1 as MDHEN and CDR2 as SYDVKM. The CDR3 nucleotides read TGTGCCAGCGTTAGCGGGGAACGAACGGATACGCAGTATTTT. Residues: CASVSGERTDTQYF.

The V call is TRBV7-2, the J call TRBJ2-7; TRBD1 matches at 7 bases. Germline V lookup: CDR1 SGHTA, CDR2 FQGNSA. This CDR3 is 14 amino acids long. The V and J ends lost 0 bases and 5 bases, in that order; junction bases with no gene match: 4. The CDR3 loop is CASSLAHRGHEQYF. CDR3 nucleotide sequence: TGTGCCAGCAGCTTAGCGCACAGGGGCCACGAGCAGTACTTC.

The V call is TRBV4-1, the J call TRBJ2-3; TRBD2 is a possible D gene (5 bases). CDR1 MGHRA and CDR2 YSYEKL come from the germline V gene. CDR3 size: 13 residues. V was trimmed by 9 bases and J by 4 bases, leaving 14 bases between them. The CDR3 coding sequence is TGCGCCAGACATTCCCTCGGGGCAGATACGCAGTATTTT. Its translation: CARHSLGADTQYF.

The chain joins TRBV11-2 to TRBJ2-5, with TRBD2 matching over 7 bases. J lost 1 base, V lost 0 bases, and 5 bases had no gene match. From germline, CDR1 is SGHAT and CDR2 FQNNGV. This CDR3 is 16 amino acids long. In DNA form, the CDR3 reads TGTGCCAGCAGCTTAGATCGGGGGGTAGTCCAAGAGACCCAGTACTTC. As protein: CASSLDRGVVQETQYF.

Concerning this clone: Other DNA sequences in this specimen translate into the identical CDR3. The V gene is TRBV18, the J gene TRBJ2-2; TRBD1 agrees at 9 bases. With 3 bases clipped from V and 5 bases from J, the junction kept 4 bases outside the gene matches. The CDR3 totals 15 residues. CDR1 and CDR2 (germline): KGHSH, LQKENI. In DNA, the CDR3 is TGTGCCAGCTCACCGGGACAGGGCGGGACCGGGGAGCTGTTTTTT. This sequence encodes CASSPGQGGTGELFF.

This sequence joins TRBV6-5 and TRBJ2-3, with TRBD1 as a possible D gene (5 bases). The length of the CDR3 is 16 residues. Looked up from germline, CDR1 is MNHEY and CDR2 is SVGAGI. Trimming pared 0 bases from V and 1 base from J, leaving 11 bases between. DNA for the CDR3: TGTGCCAGCAGTTACTCTTACTTGACAGGCACAGATACGCAGTATTTT. Amino acid sequence: CASSYSYLTGTDTQYF.

This clone was counted once. The same CDR3 arises from other DNA sequences in this sample as well. The chain links TRBV10-3 to TRBJ1-6; TRBD1 might be the D (5 bases). Germline CDR1 and CDR2: ENHRY and SYGVKD. CDR3 length equals 14 residues. V shed 2 bases and J shed 7 bases, with 9 bases lying between them. In DNA form, the CDR3 reads TGTGCCATCAGTGAGGGGGGAGGCAATTCACCCCTCCACTTT. This translates into CAISEGGGNSPLHF.

This chain links TRBV28 with TRBJ2-3, with unresolved D. Trimming removed 4 bases from V and 10 bases from J, with 12 bases in between. Germline V CDR1 and CDR2: MDHEN, SYDVKM. The CDR3 totals 12 residues. The CDR3 region is CASSWSVRPQYF. In DNA, the CDR3 is TGTGCCAGCAGTTGGTCGGTCCGTCCGCAGTATTTT.

Of note for this clone: This same CDR3 is encoded by further DNA sequences in the sample. The genes are TRBV30 and TRBJ2-1; D is unclear. With 0 bases removed from V and 10 bases from J, the gap between germline ends came to 7 bases. Germline V gene lookup returns CDR1 GTSNPN and CDR2 SVGIG (reference sequence). The CDR3 covers 11 residues. The CDR3 is CAWSVLGEQFF. The CDR3 DNA reads TGTGCCTGGAGTGTACTGGGGGAGCAGTTCTTC.

The chain combines TRBV10-3 with TRBJ2-1, with D maybe TRBD1 (5 bases). The CDR3 loop spans 13 amino acids. Germline V gene data show CDR1 as ENHRY and CDR2 as SYGVKD. V lost 11 bases and J 2 bases, leaving 13 bases between the germline ends. CDR3 in amino acids: CAASREAYNEQFF. In nucleotides, the CDR3 is TGTGCCGCCTCCAGGGAAGCCTACAATGAGCAGTTCTTC.

The CDR3 protein is CASSDEANQPQHF. CDR3 DNA sequence: TGTGCCAGCAGTGACGAAGCCAATCAGCCCCAGCATTTT. The chain links TRBV6-1 to TRBJ1-5; no clear D. This CDR3 region has 13 residues. From germline, CDR1 is MNHNS and CDR2 SASEGT. Trimming stripped 3 bases from V and 3 bases from J, with 6 bases between.

This clone was seen only once. The chain has TRBV5-1 and TRBJ2-7, with D possibly being TRBD2 (6 bases). Germline CDR1 reads SGHRS; CDR2 reads YFSETQ. The CDR3 contains 15 residues. V lost 2 bases and J lost 7, with 19 bases in between. The CDR3 region has the DNA TGCGCCAGCAGCTTAGGGGCGGGAAAGTTTGGGGAGCAGTACTTC. It codes for CASSLGAGKFGEQYF. Based on the CDR3 plus reference TRBV5-1 and TRBJ2-7, the full variable domain is KAGVTQTPRYLIKTRGQQVTLSCSPISGHRSVSWYQQTPGQGLQFLFEYFSETQRNKGNFPGRFSGRQFSNSRSEMNVSTLELGDSALYLCASSLGAGKFGEQYFGPGTRLTVT.

The chain couples TRBV5-1 to TRBJ2-2; TRBD1 matches at 9 bases. This CDR3 is 14 amino acids long. Germline-derived CDR1 and CDR2 are SGHRS and YFSETQ. The J segment lost 5 bases and the V segment lost 4 bases, leaving 3 bases of the junction unmatched. CDR3 nucleotide sequence: TGCGCCAGCAGCAACGGACAGGGGACCGGGGAGCTGTTTTTT. It is translated as CASSNGQGTGELFF. Looking up the rest from reference TRBV5-1 and TRBJ2-2 gives the full variable domain: KAGVTQTPRYLIKTRGQQVTLSCSPISGHRSVSWYQQTPGQGLQFLFEYFSETQRNKGNFPGRFSGRQFSNSRSEMNVSTLELGDSALYLCASSNGQGTGELFFGEGSRLTVL.